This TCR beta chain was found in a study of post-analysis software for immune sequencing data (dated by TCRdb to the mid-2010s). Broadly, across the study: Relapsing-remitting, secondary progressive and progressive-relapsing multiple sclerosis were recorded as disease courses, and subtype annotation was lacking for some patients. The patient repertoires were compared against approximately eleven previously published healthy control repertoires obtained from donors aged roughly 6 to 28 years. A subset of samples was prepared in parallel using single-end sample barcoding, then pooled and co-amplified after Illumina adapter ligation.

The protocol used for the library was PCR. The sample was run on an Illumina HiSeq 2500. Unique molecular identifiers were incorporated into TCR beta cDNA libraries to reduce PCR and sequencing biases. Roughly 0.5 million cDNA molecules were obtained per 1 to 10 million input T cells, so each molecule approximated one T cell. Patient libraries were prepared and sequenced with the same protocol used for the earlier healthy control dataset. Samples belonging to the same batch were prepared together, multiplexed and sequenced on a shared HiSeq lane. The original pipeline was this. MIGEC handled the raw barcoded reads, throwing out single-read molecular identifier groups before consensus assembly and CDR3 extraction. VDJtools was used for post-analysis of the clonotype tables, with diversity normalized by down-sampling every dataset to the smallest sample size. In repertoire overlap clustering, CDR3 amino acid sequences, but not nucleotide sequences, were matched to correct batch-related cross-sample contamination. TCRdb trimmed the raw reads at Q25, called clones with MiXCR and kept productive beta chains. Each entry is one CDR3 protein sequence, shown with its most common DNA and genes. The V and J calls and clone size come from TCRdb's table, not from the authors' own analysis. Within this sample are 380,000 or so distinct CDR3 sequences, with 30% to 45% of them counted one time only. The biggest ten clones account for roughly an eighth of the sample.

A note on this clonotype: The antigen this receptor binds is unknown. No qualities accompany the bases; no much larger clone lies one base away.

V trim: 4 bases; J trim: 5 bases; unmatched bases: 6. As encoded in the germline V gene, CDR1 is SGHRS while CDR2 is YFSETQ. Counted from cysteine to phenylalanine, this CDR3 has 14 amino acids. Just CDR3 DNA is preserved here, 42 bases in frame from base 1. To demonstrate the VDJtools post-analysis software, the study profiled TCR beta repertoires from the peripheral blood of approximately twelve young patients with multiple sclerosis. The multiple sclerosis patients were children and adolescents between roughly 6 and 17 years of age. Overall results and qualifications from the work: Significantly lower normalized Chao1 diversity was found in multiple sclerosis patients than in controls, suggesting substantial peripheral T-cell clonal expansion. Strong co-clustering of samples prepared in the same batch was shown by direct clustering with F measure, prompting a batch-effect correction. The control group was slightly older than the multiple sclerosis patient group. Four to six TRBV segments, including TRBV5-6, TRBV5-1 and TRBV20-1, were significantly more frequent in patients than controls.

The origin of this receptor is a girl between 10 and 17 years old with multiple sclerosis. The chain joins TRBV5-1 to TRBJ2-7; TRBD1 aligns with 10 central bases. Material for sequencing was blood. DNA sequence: TGCGCCAGCAGCCGGACAGGGGGTGAGAACGAGCAGTACTTC. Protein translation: CASSRTGGENEQYF. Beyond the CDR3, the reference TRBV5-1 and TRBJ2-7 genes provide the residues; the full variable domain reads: KAGVTQTPRYLIKTRGQQVTLSCSPISGHRSVSWYQQTPGQGLQFLFEYFSETQRNKGNFPGRFSGRQFSNSRSEMNVSTLELGDSALYLCASSRTGGENEQYFGPGTRLTVT.